This T cell receptor beta chain stems from a study of siplizumab effects on memory and regulatory T cells. Study-wide points: Siplizumab gave mappable alloreactive CD4+ clones an average Treg-derived fraction of about 69%, against around 30% in controls. A major contribution to the alloresponse seemed to be made by naive T cells, which seemed more diverse than memory cells. The authors could not assign a naive or memory phenotype to roughly 80-95% of proliferating CD4+ or CD8+ clones.

In germline, CDR1 is LNHDA, CDR2 SQIVND (reference sequence). The CDR3 contains 16 residues. The ends were cut back, 0 bases at V and 2 bases at J, with 12 bases in the middle. Around 10^5 TCR templates underwent assay in every sample. Using immunoSEQ multiplex PCR, the repertoire was profiled, and TCRdb retains in-frame clones only, with some absent. The table has 100,000 to 120,000 clones, approximately 94% seen once. As regards this clone: Its antigen is unidentified.

The sequence was collected from a human donor in good health. The sequenced material came from CD4+ T cells sorted from blood. The chain uses TRBV19 and TRBJ2-3; possibly TRBD2 for D (6 bases). CDR3 amino acids: CASSIEAGSYTDTQYF. For the CDR3, the DNA is TGTGCCAGTAGTATAGAAGCCGGGAGCTACACAGATACGCAGTATTTT.